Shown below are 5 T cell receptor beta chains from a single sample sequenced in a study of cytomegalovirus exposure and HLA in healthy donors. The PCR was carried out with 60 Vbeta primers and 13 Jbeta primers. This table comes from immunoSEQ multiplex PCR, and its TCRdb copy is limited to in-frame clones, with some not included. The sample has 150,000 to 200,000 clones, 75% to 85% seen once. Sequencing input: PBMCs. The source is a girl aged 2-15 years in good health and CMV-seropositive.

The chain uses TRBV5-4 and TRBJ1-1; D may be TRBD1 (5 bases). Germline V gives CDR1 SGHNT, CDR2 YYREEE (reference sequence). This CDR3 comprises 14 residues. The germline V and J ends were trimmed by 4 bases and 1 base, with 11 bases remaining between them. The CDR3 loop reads CASSPAGGNTEAFF. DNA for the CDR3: TGTGCCAGCAGCCCTGCCGGGGGGAACACTGAAGCTTTCTTT.

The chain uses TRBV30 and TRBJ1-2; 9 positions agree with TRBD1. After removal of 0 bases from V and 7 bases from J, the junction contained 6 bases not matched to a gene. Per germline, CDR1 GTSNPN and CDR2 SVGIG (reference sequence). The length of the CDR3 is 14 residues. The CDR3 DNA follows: TGTGCCTGGAGTGTATCCTACAGGGGGCTTGGCTACACCTTC. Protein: CAWSVSYRGLGYTF.

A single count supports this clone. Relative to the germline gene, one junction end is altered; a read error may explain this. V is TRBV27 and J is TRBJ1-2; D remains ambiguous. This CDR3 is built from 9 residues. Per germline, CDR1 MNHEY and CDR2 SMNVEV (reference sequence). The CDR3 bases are TGTGCCAGCAGTTTCCGACACATCTTC. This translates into CASSFRHIF.

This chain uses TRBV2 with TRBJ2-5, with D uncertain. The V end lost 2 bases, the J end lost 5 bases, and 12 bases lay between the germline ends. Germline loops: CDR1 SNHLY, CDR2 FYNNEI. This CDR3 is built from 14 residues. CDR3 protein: CASSENPGAETQYF. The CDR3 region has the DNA TGTGCCAGCAGTGAAAACCCGGGTGCGGAGACCCAGTACTTC.

The chain's CDR3 is CASSRDSVQETQYF. The CDR3 coding sequence is TGTGCCAGCAGCCGGGACAGCGTACAAGAGACCCAGTACTTC. V usage is TRBV27 and J usage is TRBJ2-5; 7 nucleotides align to TRBD1. Germline loops: CDR1 MNHEY, CDR2 SMNVEV (reference sequence). V shed 6 bases and J 2 bases; nucleotides not matched to a gene: 6. The CDR3 loop spans 14 amino acids.